Given below is one TCR beta chain in context. Its antigen is as yet unknown. The method was immunoSEQ multiplex PCR; TCRdb's version includes in-frame clones alone and lacks a portion of them. The table shows 73,000 or so clones, with roughly 80% occurring only once. The source of the sample is a study of T cell responses to AZD1222 COVID-19 vaccine. As for the study in general: Researchers grouped second doses given at about 4 or about 12 weeks into one pool.

Whole-study results and caveats: Just a handful of AZD1222 recipients tested seropositive at baseline. There were mostly white British donors and more females than males, and clonal diversity was possibly underestimated. Every sample of the repertoires postdated the peak T cell response.

This specimen was peripheral blood, taken on day 0 of AZD1222 vaccination. This clonotype was sampled from an adult in good health.

CDR3: CASSHLPGASEEKLFF. The CDR3 bases are TGCGCCAGCAGCCACCTTCCCGGGGCAAGCGAGGAAAAACTGTTTTTT. The chain recombines TRBV4-1 with TRBJ1-4; weak D call: TRBD1 (5 bases). Germline V gene data show CDR1 as MGHRA and CDR2 as YSYEKL. The CDR3 contains 16 residues. The V gene lost 3 bases and the J gene lost 8 bases, with 19 bases spanning the gap.